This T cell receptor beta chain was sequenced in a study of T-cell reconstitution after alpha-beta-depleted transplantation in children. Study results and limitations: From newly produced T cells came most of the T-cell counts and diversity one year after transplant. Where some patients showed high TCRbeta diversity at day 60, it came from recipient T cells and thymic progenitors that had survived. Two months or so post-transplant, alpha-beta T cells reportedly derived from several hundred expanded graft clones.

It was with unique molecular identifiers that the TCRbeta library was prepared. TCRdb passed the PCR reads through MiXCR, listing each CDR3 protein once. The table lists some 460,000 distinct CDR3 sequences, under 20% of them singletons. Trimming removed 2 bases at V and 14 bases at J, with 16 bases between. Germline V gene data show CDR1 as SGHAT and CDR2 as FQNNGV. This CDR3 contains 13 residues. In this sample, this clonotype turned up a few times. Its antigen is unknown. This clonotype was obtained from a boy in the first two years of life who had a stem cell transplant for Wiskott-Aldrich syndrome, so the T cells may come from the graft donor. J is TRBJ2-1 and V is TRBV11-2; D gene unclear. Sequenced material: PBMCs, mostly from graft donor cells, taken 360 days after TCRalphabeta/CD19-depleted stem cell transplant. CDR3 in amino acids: CASSLPSRVSKFF. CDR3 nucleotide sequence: TGTGCCAGCAGCTTACCATCTAGAGTCAGTAAGTTCTTC. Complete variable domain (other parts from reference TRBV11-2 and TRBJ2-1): EAGVAQSPRYKIIEKRQSVAFWCNPISGHATLYWYQQILGQGPKLLIQFQNNGVVDDSQLPKDRFSAERLKGVDSTLKIQPAKLEDSAVYLCASSLPSRVSKFFGPGTRLTVL.